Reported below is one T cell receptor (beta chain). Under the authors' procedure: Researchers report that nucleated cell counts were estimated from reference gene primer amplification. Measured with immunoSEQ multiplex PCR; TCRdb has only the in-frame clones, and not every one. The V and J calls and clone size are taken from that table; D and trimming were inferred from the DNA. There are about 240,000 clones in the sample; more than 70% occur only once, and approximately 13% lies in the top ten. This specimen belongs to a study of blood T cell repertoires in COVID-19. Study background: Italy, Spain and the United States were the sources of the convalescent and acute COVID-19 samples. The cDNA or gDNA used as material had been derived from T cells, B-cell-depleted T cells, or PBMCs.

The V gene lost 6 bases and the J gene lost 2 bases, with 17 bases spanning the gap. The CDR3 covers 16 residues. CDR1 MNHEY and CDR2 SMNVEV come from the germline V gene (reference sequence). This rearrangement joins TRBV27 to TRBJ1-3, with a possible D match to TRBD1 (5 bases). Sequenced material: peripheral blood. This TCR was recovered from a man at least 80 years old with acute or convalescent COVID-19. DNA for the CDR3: TGTGCCAGCAGCGGTGCCCTACAGGATGCTGGAAACACCATATATTTT. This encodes CASSGALQDAGNTIYF.